These 32 T cell receptor beta chains came from one sample sequenced in a study of OX40 agonist ivuxolimab in advanced cancers. TCRdb's copy holds only in-frame clones and misses some; the assay was immunoSEQ multiplex PCR. The sample shows roughly 40,000 clones, roughly 90% of them seen only once. Here the sequenced sample was CD4+ or CD8+ T cells sorted from blood, taken in a trial of the OX40 agonist ivuxolimab. Source of these receptors: an adult with an advanced solid tumor such as melanoma, head and neck, liver or kidney cancer.

The chain links TRBV1 to TRBJ2-7; the DNA was not used to check the table's D call, TRBD2. TRBV1 is an annotated pseudogene. CDR3 length: 13 residues. The CDR3 sequence: CTSSQVANYEQYF. The CDR3 bases are TGCACCAGCAGCCAAGTCGCGAACTACGAGCAGTACTTC.

This clone was seen a few times. The V gene is TRBV7-9, the J gene TRBJ2-3, with unresolved D. With 5 bases removed from V and 0 bases from J, the gap between germline ends came to 12 bases. The CDR3 is made up of 15 amino acids. CDR1 SEHNR and CDR2 FQNEAQ come from the germline V gene (reference sequence). CDR3 sequence: CASSRISSSTDTQYF. CDR3 DNA: TGTGCCAGCAGCCGTATTAGTTCGAGCACAGATACGCAGTATTTT.

The chain recombines TRBV5-8 with TRBJ2-1, with TRBD2 matching 11 bases. The trim removed 4 bases at V and 0 bases at J, leaving 6 bases unmatched. The CDR3 is 17 amino acids. CDR1 is SGHTS, CDR2 YDEGEE, per germline. The CDR3 bases are TGTGCCAGCAGCCCTCTAGCGGGGGGCAGCTCCTACAATGAGCAGTTCTTC. The encoded protein is CASSPLAGGSSYNEQFF.

CDR3 bases: TGTGCCAGCAGCAATCTGGGCGATATAACAGGGGGGCATCAGCCCCAGCATTTT. Residues: CASSNLGDITGGHQPQHF. This chain joins TRBV21-1 and TRBJ1-5; TRBD1 reflects the table's D call only, with no check against the DNA. TRBV21-1 is described as a pseudogene. The CDR3 loop spans 18 amino acids.

The chain combines TRBV28 with TRBJ1-1; D is undetermined. Between the trimmed V and J ends, which lost 5 bases and 0 bases, there was a span of 7 bases. Germline CDR1 is MDHEN and CDR2 is SYDVKM. This CDR3 region has 13 residues. For the CDR3, the DNA is TGTGCCAGCAGTGTACGGATGAACACTGAAGCTTTCTTT. It is translated as CASSVRMNTEAFF.

CDR3 nucleotide sequence: TGCGCCAGCTATCAAAGGTACAACGATAGCAATCAGCCCCAGCATTTT. This sequence encodes CASYQRYNDSNQPQHF. The chain employs TRBV10-1 and TRBJ1-5; D is ambiguous. Trimming shortened V by 8 bases and J by 0 bases, and 17 bases separated the two germline ends. This CDR3 is built from 16 residues. The germline V gene encodes CDR1 WNHNN and CDR2 SYGVQD (reference sequence).

The chain carries TRBV10-2 and TRBJ2-1; D is undetermined. The CDR3 sequence is 15 residues long. V lost 3 bases, J lost 7 bases, and 16 bases lay in between. Germline loops: CDR1 WSHSY, CDR2 SAAADI. This chain's CDR3 is CASSDGIGWWNEQFF. For the CDR3, the DNA is TGCGCCAGCAGTGATGGGATAGGCTGGTGGAATGAGCAGTTCTTC.

V and J are TRBV7-9 and TRBJ1-4, with TRBD1 identical over 9 bases. CDR1 and CDR2 from the germline V gene are SEHNR and FQNEAQ (reference sequence). This CDR3 region has 18 residues. The V segment lost 5 bases and the J segment 6 bases; nucleotides outside the gene matches: 16. CDR3 in amino acids: CASSPSYTRDREHEKLFF. For the CDR3, the DNA is TGTGCCAGCAGCCCTAGCTACACCCGGGACAGGGAGCATGAAAAACTGTTTTTT. Looking up the rest from reference TRBV7-9 and TRBJ1-4 gives the full variable domain: DTGVSQNPRHKITKRGQNVTFRCDPISEHNRLYWYRQTLGQGPEFLTYFQNEAQLEKSRLLSDRFSAERPKGSFSTLEIQRTEQGDSAMYLCASSPSYTRDREHEKLFFGSGTQLSVL.

The V and J genes are TRBV7-9 and TRBJ1-1; tentatively, D is TRBD1 (6 bases). This CDR3 has 15 amino acids. From germline, CDR1 is SEHNR and CDR2 FQNEAQ (reference sequence). V lost 5 bases to trimming and J lost 1 base, with 14 bases between them. CDR3 in DNA: TGTGCCAGCAGCCCCCGGGCAGGGGAGAACACTGAAGCTTTCTTT. It specifies CASSPRAGENTEAFF.

The chain combines TRBV9 with TRBJ2-7; TRBD1 aligns across 8 bases. CDR1 and CDR2 (germline): SGDLS, YYNGEE. Trimming removed 4 bases from V and 2 bases from J; junction bases left unmatched: 5. The CDR3 consists of 14 residues. The DNA of the CDR3 is TGTGCCAGCAGCTTCCGACAGGGGCCCTACGAGCAGTACTTC. It specifies CASSFRQGPYEQYF.

The V call is TRBV11-3, the J call TRBJ2-5, with D perhaps assigned TRBD1 or TRBD2 (5 bases each). Germline lookup yields CDR1 SGHNT and CDR2 YENEEA. V dropped 3 bases and J dropped 0 bases, with 8 bases sitting between them. CDR3 length equals 14 residues. For the CDR3, the DNA is TGTGCCAGCAGCTTTCGGGGCGACCAAGAGACCCAGTACTTC. It encodes CASSFRGDQETQYF.

The chain carries TRBV5-1 and TRBJ2-5; D gene uncertain. The end of the DNA fits TRBJ2-7 better, so the J call may be wrong. CDR3 length: 15 amino acids. Germline-derived CDR1 and CDR2 are SGHRS and YFSETQ. Here the CDR3 DNA reads TGCGCCAGCAGCTTTGGTTTAGGAAGTTCCTACGAGCAGTACTTC. Amino acids: CASSFGLGSSYEQYF.

Here the CDR3 DNA reads TGTGCCAGCACCCCTGGGTCACTAACCCATTTGTCCCAGTACTTC. Protein sequence: CASTPGSLTHLSQYF. V usage is TRBV6-1 and J usage is TRBJ2-5; D is uncertain. Germline V gene data show CDR1 as MNHNS and CDR2 as SASEGT. CDR3 length: 15 amino acids. With 7 bases removed from V and 9 bases from J, the gap between germline ends came to 24 bases.

The V gene is TRBV7-3, the J gene TRBJ2-1; D unresolved. The length of the CDR3 is 13 residues. The germline V and J ends were trimmed by 5 bases and 6 bases, with 11 bases remaining between them. The V gene's germline CDR1 is SGHTA and CDR2 FQGTGA. This CDR3 is CASSLSIANEQFF. The CDR3 region has the DNA TGTGCCAGCAGCCTCTCTATTGCCAATGAGCAGTTCTTC. The variable domain in full, with the rest retrieved from reference TRBV7-3 and TRBJ2-1, is GAGVSQTPSNKVTEKGKYVELRCDPISGHTALYWYRQSLGQGPEFLIYFQGTGAADDSGLPNDRFFAVRPEGSVSTLKIQRTERGDSAVYLCASSLSIANEQFFGPGTRLTVL.

This clone was seen just once. The gene calls are TRBV4-1 and TRBJ2-4, with D possibly TRBD1 on 5 matching bases. The germline V gene encodes CDR1 MGHRA and CDR2 YSYEKL. V was clipped by 4 bases and J by 2 bases, with 18 bases between them. This CDR3 comprises 17 residues. The DNA of the CDR3 is TGCGCCAGCAGCCCCCCATGGGGCGGCTCGACCAAAAACATTCAGTACTTC. Translating it yields CASSPPWGGSTKNIQYF.

This clone appeared once. This chain joins TRBV14 and TRBJ2-7; possible D gene TRBD2, 6 bases. CDR1 and CDR2 from the germline V gene are SGHDN and FVKESK. The CDR3 consists of 13 residues. V was trimmed by 7 bases and J by 7 bases, leaving 17 bases between them. CDR3 in amino acids: CASTSGGGREQYF. The CDR3 DNA sequence: TGTGCCAGCACCTCAGGAGGAGGGAGAGAGCAGTACTTC.

The chain couples TRBV7-2 to TRBJ2-1; no clear D gene. Per the germline V gene, CDR1 is SGHTA and CDR2 is FQGNSA. The CDR3 has 14 residues. Trimming shortened V by 5 bases and J by 8 bases, and 16 bases separated the two germline ends. CDR3 sequence reads: CASSPQSGLDEQFF. In DNA, the CDR3 is TGTGCCAGCAGCCCTCAGTCGGGTCTCGATGAGCAGTTCTTC.

This clone occurred once. The chain employs TRBV19 and TRBJ2-5; 9 nucleotides align to TRBD1. Trimming removed 5 bases from V and 5 bases from J; junction bases left unmatched: 6. Looked up from germline, CDR1 is LNHDA and CDR2 is SQIVND (reference sequence). This CDR3 has 14 residues. The CDR3 loop reads CASSGQGRWETQYF. The DNA of the CDR3 is TGTGCCAGTAGTGGACAGGGGAGGTGGGAGACCCAGTACTTC.

About this clone: One end of the junction varies from germline; a read error may be responsible. The chain has TRBV7-7 and TRBJ2-1; D may be TRBD1 (5 bases). CDR1 SSHAT and CDR2 FNYEAQ come from the germline V gene (reference sequence). The length of the CDR3 is 16 residues. The CDR3 sequence is CASSLARTTSYNEQFF. The CDR3 coding sequence is TGTGCTAGCAGCTTGGCGAGGACAACCTCCTACAATGAGCAGTTCTTC. The full variable domain, rest sourced from reference TRBV7-7 and TRBJ2-1, is GAGVSQSPRYKVTKRGQDVTLRCDPISSHATLYWYQQALGQGPEFLTYFNYEAQPDKSGLPSDRFSAERPEGSISTLTIQRTEQRDSAMYRCASSLARTTSYNEQFFGPGTRLTVL.

V and J are TRBV7-9 and TRBJ2-5; D perhaps matches TRBD2 (6 bases). The CDR3 extends over 16 amino acids. Trimming took off 5 bases at V and 5 bases at J, with 21 bases between the two ends. Germline loops: CDR1 SEHNR, CDR2 FQNEAQ (reference sequence). CDR3 in DNA: TGTGCCAGCAGCCCCCCGTTCCGGGCCGCGGGGGAGACCCAGTACTTC. This codes for CASSPPFRAAGETQYF.

The gene calls are TRBV4-1 and TRBJ2-1; a possible D gene is TRBD2 (6 bases). This CDR3 has 16 residues. Trimming left V 4 bases short and J 4 bases short, with 17 bases between. CDR1 MGHRA and CDR2 YSYEKL come from the germline V gene. The CDR3 protein is CASSPGRGGMYNEQFF. CDR3 sequence (DNA): TGCGCCAGCAGCCCCGGTAGGGGCGGGATGTACAATGAGCAGTTCTTC.

The genes are TRBV4-1 and TRBJ2-4, with D possibly being TRBD2 (6 bases). Germline CDR1 is MGHRA and CDR2 is YSYEKL. The CDR3 has 12 residues. Deletions cut 3 bases from V and 16 bases from J, with 16 bases between. The CDR3, as DNA: TGCGCCAGCAGCCACCCATGGGGGGACTGCTACTTC. Its protein product is CASSHPWGDCYF.

The rearrangement uses TRBV6-1 and TRBJ2-1; TRBD1 might be the D (6 bases). This CDR3 comprises 10 residues. The germline V and J ends were trimmed by 5 bases and 15 bases, with 11 bases remaining between them. Germline CDR1 MNHNS, CDR2 SASEGT. This chain's CDR3 is CASSHRDPFF. In DNA form, the CDR3 reads TGTGCCAGCAGTCACAGGGATCCGTTCTTC.

The chain has TRBV4-1 and TRBJ2-1; perhaps TRBD2 as D (6 bases). Germline lookup yields CDR1 MGHRA and CDR2 YSYEKL. The CDR3 is 13 residues long. The germline V and J ends were trimmed by 0 bases and 7 bases, with 7 bases remaining between them. CDR3 sequence: CASSQDGGNEQFF. The CDR3 DNA follows: TGCGCCAGCAGCCAAGATGGGGGGAATGAGCAGTTCTTC.

The rearrangement links TRBV19 to TRBJ2-5; D is unresolved. The J call may be wrong; the DNA end is better matched by TRBJ2-7. The CDR3 length is 14 residues. CDR1 and CDR2 from the germline V gene are LNHDA and SQIVND (reference sequence). DNA for the CDR3: TGTGCCAGTAGTAATCGACCCAGTGACTACGAGCAGTACTTC. As protein: CASSNRPSDYEQYF.

The chain links TRBV19 to TRBJ2-7; TRBD2 agrees at 7 bases. Germline CDR1 is LNHDA and CDR2 is SQIVND (reference sequence). This CDR3 contains 15 residues. The V segment lost 5 bases and the J segment 2 bases; nucleotides outside the gene matches: 9. CDR3 residues: CASSPYTGRTYEQYF. DNA of the CDR3: TGTGCCAGTAGTCCGTACACCGGGAGGACCTACGAGCAGTACTTC.

This clone was recorded only once. The V and J genes are TRBV5-6 and TRBJ2-7; D perhaps matches TRBD2 (6 bases). The CDR3 runs to 15 residues. Germline V CDR1 and CDR2: SGHDT, YYEEEE. Trimming removed 2 bases at V and 9 bases at J, with 21 bases between. CDR3 DNA sequence: TGTGCCAGCAGCTTAATCCCCGGGACTTCCGGCGCGCAGTACTTC. It codes for CASSLIPGTSGAQYF.

The gene calls are TRBV19 and TRBJ2-5; TRBD1 matches at 12 bases. Germline V gene lookup returns CDR1 LNHDA and CDR2 SQIVND (reference sequence). With 3 bases clipped from V and 5 bases from J, the junction kept 1 base outside the gene matches. There are 14 residues in the CDR3. DNA for the CDR3: TGTGCCAGTAGTATGGGGACAGGGGGCGAGACCCAGTACTTC. Translated: CASSMGTGGETQYF.

V and J are TRBV21-1 and TRBJ2-4; the table's D call of TRBD2 was not tested on the DNA. TRBV21-1 is assigned pseudogene status. The CDR3 spans 18 residues. The CDR3 bases are TGTGCCAGCAGCAAATCCGCGGCCGAGAACCTAGCCAAAAACATTCAGTACTTC. This encodes CASSKSAAENLAKNIQYF.

This clone was seen once. This chain uses TRBV21-1 with TRBJ2-3; the table's D call of TRBD2 was not tested on the DNA. TRBV21-1 is reported as a pseudogene. The CDR3 is 18 residues long. The CDR3 loop reads CASVRFITSGRAPDTQYF. The CDR3 DNA reads as TGTGCCAGCGTACGATTCATTACTAGCGGGAGGGCCCCAGATACGCAGTATTTT.

The table lists this clone with a few counts. This chain connects TRBV14 to TRBJ1-2; the match to TRBD1 covers 10 bases. There are 18 residues in the CDR3. Germline assignment: CDR1 SGHDN and CDR2 FVKESK. Trimming cost V 4 bases and J 3 bases; bases outside gene matches: 14. CDR3: CASSPPGQGNVFHYGYTF. In DNA, the CDR3 is TGTGCCAGCAGCCCGCCGGGACAGGGGAATGTTTTCCACTATGGCTACACCTTC.

The chain has TRBV11-2 and TRBJ2-5, with TRBD1 as a possible D gene (5 bases). The germline gives CDR1 SGHAT, CDR2 FQNNGV. The V end was cut by 5 bases, the J end by 3 bases, with 16 bases between. The CDR3 loop spans 15 amino acids. The CDR3 DNA sequence: TGTGCCAGCAGCCCTCAGAATTCCAGGGAAGAGACCCAGTACTTC. Its translation: CASSPQNSREETQYF.